This passage covers 11 T cell receptor beta chains from one sample sequenced in a study of shared clonotypes between healthy human individuals. This table comes from immunoSEQ multiplex PCR, and its TCRdb copy is limited to in-frame clones, with some not included. The data contain 450,000 to 700,000 clones, about 95% of them seen just once; the ten biggest clones take up less than 0.13%. Positively selected for CCR7, the CD45RO-negative cells used as naive CD8 cells excluded terminally differentiated effector memory CD45RA+ cells. The specimen was naive CD8+ T cells sorted from blood. The source is a woman in her twenties or thirties in good health.

The chain joins TRBV10-3 to TRBJ2-5; D unclear. Judging by the DNA end, TRBJ2-7 fits better; the J call may be wrong. CDR1 ENHRY and CDR2 SYGVKD come from the germline V gene. The CDR3 runs 15 residues. The CDR3 sequence is CAISESRGLSYEQYF. CDR3 bases: TGTGCCATCAGTGAGTCGCGCGGCCTCTCCTACGAGCAGTACTTC.

This rearrangement joins TRBV4-2 to TRBJ2-6; D gene uncertain. V lost 4 bases and J lost 6, with 10 bases in between. CDR3 length: 14 amino acids. In germline, CDR1 is LGHNA, CDR2 YNFKEQ. The CDR3 coding sequence is TGTGCCAGCAGCCCTGGGGATGAGGCCAACGTCCTGACTTTC. This translates into CASSPGDEANVLTF.

The genes are TRBV4-1 and TRBJ2-7; D is perhaps TRBD1 or TRBD2 (7 bases each). V was clipped by 4 bases and J by 0 bases, with 16 bases between them. This CDR3 contains 16 residues. Germline CDR1 MGHRA, CDR2 YSYEKL. The CDR3 sequence is CASSLRQGGNSYEQYF. CDR3 nucleotide sequence: TGCGCCAGCAGCCTCCGACAGGGAGGGAACTCCTACGAGCAGTACTTC.

The V call is TRBV5-4, the J call TRBJ1-2; 8 positions match TRBD1. Germline-derived CDR1 and CDR2 are SGHNT and YYREEE (reference sequence). The length of the CDR3 is 12 residues. The trim removed 7 bases at V and 2 bases at J, leaving 1 base unmatched. The DNA for the CDR3 is TGTGCCAGCTCAGGGGGCAACTATGGCTACACCTTC. Translating gives CASSGGNYGYTF. The whole variable domain, filled in from reference TRBV5-4 and TRBJ1-2, reads ETGVTQSPTHLIKTRGQQVTLRCSSQSGHNTVSWYQQALGQGPQFIFQYYREEENGRGNFPPRFSGLQFPNYSSELNVNALELDDSALYLCASSGGNYGYTFGSGTRLTVV.

This clone showed up just once. J is TRBJ2-7 and V is TRBV15; D is undetermined. Per the germline V gene, CDR1 is LNHNV and CDR2 is YYDKDF (reference sequence). There are 14 residues in the CDR3. Between the trimmed V and J ends, which lost 5 bases and 6 bases, there was a span of 17 bases. The CDR3 DNA sequence: TGTGCCACCAGCCTTCGGAGAGAAGGCGTCGAGCAGTACTTC. Its protein is CATSLRREGVEQYF.

This chain uses TRBV4-1 with TRBJ2-6, with 7 nucleotides matching TRBD2. This CDR3 contains 19 residues. In germline, CDR1 is MGHRA, CDR2 YSYEKL. V shed 1 base, J shed 1 base, and the junction held 10 bases outside the gene matches. This CDR3 reads CASSQVGLAEPSGANVLTF. The DNA for the CDR3 is TGCGCCAGCAGCCAAGTGGGGCTAGCGGAACCGTCTGGGGCCAACGTCCTGACTTTC.

The rearrangement uses TRBV4-1 and TRBJ2-3; unclear D gene. CDR3 length: 19 residues. V lost 1 base, J lost 2 bases, and 22 bases lay in between. Germline V gene sequence: CDR1 MGHRA, CDR2 YSYEKL. In DNA form, the CDR3 reads TGCGCCAGCAGCCAAGGCGTTGGCAATCCTCAAATCTACACAGATACGCAGTATTTT. Encoded protein: CASSQGVGNPQIYTDTQYF.

The chain employs TRBV6-1 and TRBJ1-1; D gene ambiguous. V was pared by 8 bases and J by 4 bases, with 20 bases between. The CDR3 sequence is 15 residues long. CDR1 MNHNS and CDR2 SASEGT come from the germline V gene. The CDR3 is CASSQTPTRGTEAFF. The CDR3 DNA reads as TGTGCCAGCTCTCAAACTCCGACCCGAGGCACTGAAGCTTTCTTT.

The V and J genes are TRBV11-2 and TRBJ2-3; D is uncertain. The germline V and J ends were trimmed by 2 bases and 2 bases, with 17 bases remaining between them. Germline lookup yields CDR1 SGHAT and CDR2 FQNNGV. The CDR3 runs 17 residues. CDR3 protein: CASSLSALLIYTDTQYF. The CDR3 DNA is TGTGCCAGCAGCTTATCCGCTTTGCTGATATACACAGATACGCAGTATTTT. Drawing the rest from reference TRBV11-2 and TRBJ2-3, the complete variable domain is EAGVAQSPRYKIIEKRQSVAFWCNPISGHATLYWYQQILGQGPKLLIQFQNNGVVDDSQLPKDRFSAERLKGVDSTLKIQPAKLEDSAVYLCASSLSALLIYTDTQYFGPGTRLTVL.

V usage is TRBV28 and J usage is TRBJ1-1, with a tentative D call TRBD1 (6 bases). The germline gives CDR1 MDHEN, CDR2 SYDVKM. The CDR3 length is 16 residues. Trimming pared 1 base from V and 0 bases from J, leaving 12 bases between. CDR3: CASSLSDSWLNTEAFF. The CDR3 DNA reads TGTGCCAGCAGTTTATCGGACAGTTGGTTGAACACTGAAGCTTTCTTT.

V gene TRBV11-2 combines with J gene TRBJ2-3; D is possibly TRBD1 (6 bases). V lost 4 bases and J lost 5, with 16 bases in between. In germline, CDR1 is SGHAT, CDR2 FQNNGV. The CDR3 is made up of 15 amino acids. The CDR3, as DNA: TGTGCCAGCAGCTCCGGGACACGAACTGGAGATACGCAGTATTTT. It is translated as CASSSGTRTGDTQYF.